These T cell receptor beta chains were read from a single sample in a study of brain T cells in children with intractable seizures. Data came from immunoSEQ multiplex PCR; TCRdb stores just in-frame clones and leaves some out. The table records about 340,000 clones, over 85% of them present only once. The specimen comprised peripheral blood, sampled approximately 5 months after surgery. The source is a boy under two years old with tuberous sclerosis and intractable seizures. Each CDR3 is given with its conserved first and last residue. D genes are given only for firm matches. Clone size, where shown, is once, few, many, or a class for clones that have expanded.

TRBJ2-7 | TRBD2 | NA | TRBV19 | CASSPGLAGASYEQYF | TGTGCCAGTAGCCCCGGACTAGCGGGGGCCTCCTACGAGCAGTACTTC
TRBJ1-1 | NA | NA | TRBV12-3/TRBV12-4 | CASSLTGNTEAFF | TGTGCCAGCAGTTTGACAGGGAACACTGAAGCTTTCTTT
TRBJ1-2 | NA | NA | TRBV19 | CASSMETYGYTF | TGTGCCAGTAGTATGGAGACCTATGGCTACACCTTC
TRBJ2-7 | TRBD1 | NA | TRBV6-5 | CASRPRTGVYEQYF | TGTGCCAGCAGGCCGCGGACAGGGGTCTACGAGCAGTACTTC
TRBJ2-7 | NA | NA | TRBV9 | CASSPWDLYEQYF | TGTGCCAGCAGCCCCTGGGACCTCTACGAGCAGTACTTC
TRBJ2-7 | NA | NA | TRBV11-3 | CASSRSWTKGYEQYF | TGTGCCAGCAGCCGTTCTTGGACTAAAGGATACGAGCAGTACTTC
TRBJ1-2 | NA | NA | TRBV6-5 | CASSRDTSGGYTF | TGTGCCAGCAGTCGGGACACCTCGGGGGGCTACACCTTC
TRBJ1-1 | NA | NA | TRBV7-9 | CASSRTSENTEAFF | TGTGCCAGCAGTCGAACCTCAGAGAACACTGAAGCTTTCTTT
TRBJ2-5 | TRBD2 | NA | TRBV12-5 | CASGPSGTETQYF | TGTGCTAGTGGCCCTAGCGGGACGGAGACCCAGTACTTC
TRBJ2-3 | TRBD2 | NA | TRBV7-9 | CASSLGEGDTQYF | TGTGCCAGCAGCTTAGGGGAGGGAGATACGCAGTATTTT
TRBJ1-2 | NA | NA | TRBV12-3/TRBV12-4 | CASSLSNYGYTF | TGTGCCAGCAGTTTATCCAACTATGGCTACACCTTC
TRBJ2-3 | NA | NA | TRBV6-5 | CASRTSGSTDTQYF | TGTGCCAGCAGAACGAGCGGCAGCACAGATACGCAGTATTTT
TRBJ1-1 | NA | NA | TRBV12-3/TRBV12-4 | CASTGQNTEAFF | TGTGCCAGCACGGGACAGAACACTGAAGCTTTCTTT
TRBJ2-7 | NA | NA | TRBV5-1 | CASSLRGGGDLREQYF | TGCGCCAGCAGCTTGCGCGGAGGGGGCGATTTGCGCGAGCAGTACTTC
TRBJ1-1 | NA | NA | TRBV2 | CAGRNRVPRAFF | TGTGCCGGCAGAAACAGGGTCCCCAGGGCTTTCTTT
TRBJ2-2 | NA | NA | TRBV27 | CASSFNRRVAGELFF | TGTGCCAGCAGTTTTAACAGGCGGGTTGCCGGGGAGCTGTTTTTT
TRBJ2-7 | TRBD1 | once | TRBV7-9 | CASSLSGTGASEQYF | TGTGCCAGCAGCTTAAGTGGGACAGGGGCGAGCGAGCAGTACTTC
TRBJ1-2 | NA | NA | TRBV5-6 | CASSPVGWGTSYGYTF | TGTGCCAGCAGCCCGGTGGGGTGGGGAACCTCCTATGGCTACACCTTC
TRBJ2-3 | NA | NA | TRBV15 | CATSMYVDTQYF | TGTGCCACTTCCATGTACGTAGATACGCAGTATTTT
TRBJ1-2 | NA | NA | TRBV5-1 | CASSASPSGRDGYTF | TGCGCCAGCAGCGCTTCTCCGTCTGGGAGGGATGGCTACACCTTC
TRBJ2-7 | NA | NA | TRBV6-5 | CASSYGAGSEQYF | TGTGCCAGCAGTTACGGCGCAGGGAGCGAGCAGTACTTC
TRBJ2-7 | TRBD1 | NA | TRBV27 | CASSLQGAYEQYF | TGTGCCAGCAGTTTACAGGGGGCTTACGAGCAGTACTTC
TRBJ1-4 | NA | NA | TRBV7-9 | CASSLLDEKLFF | TGTGCCAGCAGCTTACTCGATGAAAAACTGTTTTTT
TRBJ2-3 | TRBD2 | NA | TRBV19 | CASSRLAGLTDTQYF | TGTGCCAGTTCCAGACTAGCGGGACTCACAGATACGCAGTATTTT
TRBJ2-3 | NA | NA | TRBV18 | CASSPGVITDTQYF | TGTGCCAGCTCACCGGGGGTCATCACAGATACGCAGTATTTT
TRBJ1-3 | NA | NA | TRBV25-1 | CASSGDRIGNTIYF | TGTGCCAGCAGTGGAGACAGGATCGGAAACACCATATATTTT
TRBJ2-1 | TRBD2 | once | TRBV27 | CASSLGTGGNEQFF | TGTGCCAGCAGTTTAGGGACCGGGGGGAATGAGCAGTTCTTC
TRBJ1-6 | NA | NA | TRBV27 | CASSLGRAYNSPLHF | TGTGCCAGCAGCCTGGGCAGAGCGTATAATTCACCCCTCCACTTT
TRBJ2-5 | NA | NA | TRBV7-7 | CASSPTTLETQYF | TGTGCTAGCAGCCCAACCACGTTGGAGACCCAGTACTTC
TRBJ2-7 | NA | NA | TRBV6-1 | CASSEDRDEQYF | TGTGCCAGCAGTGAAGACAGGGACGAGCAGTACTTC
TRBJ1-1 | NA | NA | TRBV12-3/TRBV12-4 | CASSLAWGTEAFF | TGTGCCAGCAGTTTAGCCTGGGGGACTGAAGCTTTCTTT
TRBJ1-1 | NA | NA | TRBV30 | CAWTVPGPEAFF | TGTGCCTGGACGGTCCCTGGCCCTGAAGCTTTCTTT
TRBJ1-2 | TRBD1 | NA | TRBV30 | CAWWDSDSAEGYTF | TGTGCCTGGTGGGACAGCGATAGCGCGGAGGGCTACACCTTC
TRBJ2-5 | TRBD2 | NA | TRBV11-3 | CASRSSGRAETQYF | TGTGCCAGCAGGAGTAGCGGGAGGGCTGAGACCCAGTACTTC
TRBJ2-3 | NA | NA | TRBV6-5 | CASGNRDSRGTQYF | TGTGCCAGCGGCAACCGGGACTCAAGGGGTACGCAGTATTTT
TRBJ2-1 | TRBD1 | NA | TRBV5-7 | CASRSNRGMGDEQFF | TGTGCCAGCAGGTCGAACAGGGGAATGGGGGATGAGCAGTTCTTC
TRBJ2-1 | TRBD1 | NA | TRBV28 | CASRPGTAYNEQFF | TGTGCCAGCAGACCCGGGACAGCCTACAATGAGCAGTTCTTC
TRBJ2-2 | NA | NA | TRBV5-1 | CASKLPNTGELFF | TGCGCCAGCAAACTACCGAACACCGGGGAGCTGTTTTTT
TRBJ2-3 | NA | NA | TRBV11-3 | CASSLDSGTDTQYF | TGTGCCAGCAGCTTAGACAGCGGCACAGATACGCAGTATTTT
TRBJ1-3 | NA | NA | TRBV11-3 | CASSRGGGNTIYF | TGTGCCAGCAGCCGGGGGGGAGGAAACACCATATATTTT
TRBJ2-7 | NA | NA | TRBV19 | CASSLTAYAYEQYF | TGTGCCAGTAGTTTGACAGCTTATGCCTACGAGCAGTACTTC
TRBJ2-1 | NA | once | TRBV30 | CAWRLGEQFF | TGTGCCTGGAGGCTAGGAGAGCAGTTCTTC
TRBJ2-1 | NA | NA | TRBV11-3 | CASVPPGAHGEQFF | TGTGCCAGCGTCCCCCCGGGGGCCCACGGAGAGCAGTTCTTC
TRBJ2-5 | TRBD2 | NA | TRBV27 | CASSSPTSGGQETQYF | TGTGCCAGCAGTTCCCCGACTAGCGGGGGACAAGAGACCCAGTACTTC
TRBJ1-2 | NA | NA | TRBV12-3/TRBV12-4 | CASSLTATYGYTF | TGTGCCAGCAGTTTGACAGCTACCTATGGCTACACCTTC
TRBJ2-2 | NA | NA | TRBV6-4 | CASSDRDTGELFF | TGTGCCAGCAGTGACAGGGACACCGGGGAGCTGTTTTTT
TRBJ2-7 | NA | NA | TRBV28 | CASSGLTYEQYF | TGTGCCAGCAGTGGACTAACCTACGAGCAGTACTTC
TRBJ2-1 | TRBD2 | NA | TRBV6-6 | CASSYSRTSGYNEQFF | TGTGCCAGCAGTTACTCGCGCACTAGCGGCTACAATGAGCAGTTCTTC
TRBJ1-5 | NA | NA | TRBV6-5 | CASSYSNGPNQPQHF | TGTGCCAGCAGTTACTCGAATGGACCAAATCAGCCCCAGCATTTT
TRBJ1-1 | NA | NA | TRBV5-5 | CASSSSAQGIEAFF | TGTGCCAGCAGCTCTTCGGCCCAGGGGATTGAAGCTTTCTTT